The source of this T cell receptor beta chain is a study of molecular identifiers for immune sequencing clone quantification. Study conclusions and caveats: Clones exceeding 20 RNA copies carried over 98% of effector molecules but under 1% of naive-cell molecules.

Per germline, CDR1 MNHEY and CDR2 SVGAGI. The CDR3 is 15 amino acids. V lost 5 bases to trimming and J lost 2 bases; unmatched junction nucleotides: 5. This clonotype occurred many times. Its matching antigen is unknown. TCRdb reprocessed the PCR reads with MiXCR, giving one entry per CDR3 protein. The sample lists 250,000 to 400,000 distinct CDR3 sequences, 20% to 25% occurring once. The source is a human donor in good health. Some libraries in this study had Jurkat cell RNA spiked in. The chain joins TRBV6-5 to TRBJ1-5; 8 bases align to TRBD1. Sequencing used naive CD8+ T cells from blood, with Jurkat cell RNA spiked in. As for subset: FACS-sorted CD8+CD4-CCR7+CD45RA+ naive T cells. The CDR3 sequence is CASSLDRGGNQPQHF. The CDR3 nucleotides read TGTGCCAGCAGTCTTGACAGGGGAGGCAATCAGCCCCAGCATTTT.